The clone carrying this TCR beta chain has ten or more counts. Because it lacks the conserved phenylalanine or tryptophan at the end, this CDR3 is likely a read error. Amplified material comprised TCR beta CDR3 regions derived from RNA transcripts. A first-round RT-PCR used HTBI primers, followed by a second-round multiplex PCR. TCRdb fed the multiplex PCR reads into MiXCR, producing one record per CDR3 protein. The sample yields around 50,000 distinct CDR3 sequences, around 50% seen once. The data stem from a study of Graves' ophthalmopathy and Graves' hyperthyroidism. Someone took the PBMCs out of 10 ml of fresh peripheral blood. Trimming took 0 bases from V and 5 from J, leaving 12 bases between them. This CDR3 has 16 residues. Germline values: CDR1 SGHRS, CDR2 YFSETQ.

The source of this sequence is an adult man with Graves' ophthalmopathy. The chain combines TRBV5-1 with TRBJ1-6, with D possibly being TRBD1 (6 bases). The specimen was peripheral blood. The CDR3 DNA is TGCGCCAGCAGCTTGGCCGCGGCAGGGGATAATTCACCCCTCCACCTT. Its translation is CASSLAAAGDNSPLHL.